Listed below are T cell receptor beta chains from one sample, sequenced in a study of tissue T cells after allogeneic stem cell transplantation. Clones were sequenced by immunoSEQ multiplex PCR, and TCRdb holds only the in-frame ones, with some missing. The table lists about 40,000 clones, roughly 92% of them singletons, with about 3.8% in the top ten. Source: blood, taken before transplantation. The receptors were sampled from a woman between 40 and 69 years old who later had graft-versus-host disease after an allogeneic stem cell transplant. Both conserved end residues are part of each CDR3. The order of the fields is J gene, V gene, D gene, CDR3 protein. A D gene is named only where the DNA matches it firmly.

J gene: TRBJ2-6; V gene: TRBV5-8; D gene: -; CDR3 protein: CASSPRLVGANVLTF
J gene: TRBJ1-1; V gene: TRBV29-1; D gene: TRBD1; CDR3 protein: CSGKTGRDTEAFF
J gene: TRBJ2-2; V gene: TRBV4-3; D gene: TRBD1; CDR3 protein: CASSQDLTGQYTGELFF
J gene: TRBJ1-5; V gene: TRBV7-9; D gene: -; CDR3 protein: CASSLESNQPQHF
J gene: TRBJ1-3; V gene: TRBV9; D gene: -; CDR3 protein: CASSTLTGTSRNTIYF
J gene: TRBJ2-5; V gene: TRBV18; D gene: -; CDR3 protein: CASSPRDNEETQYF
J gene: TRBJ2-1; V gene: TRBV7-3; D gene: -; CDR3 protein: CASSYDTLNEQFF
J gene: TRBJ2-3; V gene: TRBV29-1; D gene: TRBD1; CDR3 protein: CSVTRGQGGTDTQYF
J gene: TRBJ1-1; V gene: TRBV4-3; D gene: -; CDR3 protein: CASSQGLGEYTEAFF
J gene: TRBJ1-2; V gene: TRBV27; D gene: -; CDR3 protein: CASSSTRGGETYYGYTF